Below, one T cell receptor (beta chain) is given with its context. The specificity of this receptor is unknown. No base qualities exist here, and no much larger clone lies one base off it. The immunoSEQ Assay, a bias-controlled multiplex PCR, was used to amplify TCRbeta CDR3 regions from genomic DNA. In the source study's methods: The number of nucleated cells in each sample was estimated from the amplification of reference gene primers within the assay. Sequence reads were collapsed and filtered to measure the absolute abundance of every unique TCRbeta CDR3 rearrangement. For each sample, productive Simpson clonality was calculated as the square root of Simpson's diversity index over productive rearrangements. This is the immuneACCESS table as TCRdb keeps it, with only in-frame sequences that have V and J called. A part of the clones is gone; compared with another copy, unresolved V genes explain less than half, and the rest is unexplained. From that table come the V and J calls and clone size; the DNA was used to work out D and trimming. The sample table contains around 310,000 clones; only one count was recorded for 90% of them. The ten largest account for roughly 1% of the sample.

V is cut by 3 bases and J by 6 bases, and the space between the germline ends is 14 bases. Inclusive of the bounding cysteine and phenylalanine, the CDR3 is 15 residues long. Only the CDR3 DNA is retained, 45 bases long and in frame from the first base. In the germline V gene, CDR1 corresponds to KGHDR and CDR2 to SFDVKD. This sample was taken from a study of blood T cell repertoires in COVID-19 (dated by TCRdb to the early 2020s). Looking at the study overall: Samples covering the acute and convalescent phases of COVID-19 were provided by collaborators in the United States, Italy and Spain. The repertoires were released in a freely available public database meant as a resource for research on the immune response to SARS-CoV-2. The prospective study material was composed of cDNA or gDNA derived from T cells, B-cell-depleted T cells, or PBMCs. Subjects who had been exposed to COVID-19, were actively infected with it, or had recovered from it provided the deeply sampled blood TCRbeta repertoires that made up the dataset. The samples were drawn from two sources: the first 160 participants of the ongoing ImmuneRACE study, and 1,254 subjects contributed by 6 global collaborators. The sample metadata nearly always contained a de-identified subject ID, COVID-19 status, age in years and sex. Where HLA class I and class II types were available, the types were taken from metadata supplied by the sample provider, not from assay-based typing. What the research found in general, with its limitations: How much clinical and demographic metadata was included differed by source and by participant, and the metadata was provided uncurated.

At one collaborating source in Seattle, patients were enrolled during active infection and were followed longitudinally through the course of disease. Each collaborating institution followed its own protocols to collect whole blood in K2EDTA tubes. For TCRbeta analysis, collaborators shipped samples in one of three forms: frozen whole blood, isolated PBMCs, or DNA extracted from either of those sample types. The chain uses TRBV24-1 and TRBJ1-5, with TRBD1 tentatively as D gene (5 bases match). Sequenced: peripheral blood. The receptor comes from a woman between 40 and 50 years old with COVID-19, enrolled during active disease. The CDR3 region reads CATSDPGSTGQPQHF. The DNA is as follows: TGTGCCACCAGTGATCCCGGCAGTACAGGTCAGCCCCAGCATTTT.